This paragraph covers one T cell receptor (beta chain) sequence. Its antigen is not identified. The data belong to a study of cytomegalovirus exposure and HLA in healthy donors. In the study overall: Earlier sequencing of about 179 million T cells yielded 90 million to 140 million unique TCR beta sequences. Study-level results: Reportedly, TCR beta sequences accurately predicted HLA-A and HLA-B alleles in most subjects. A classifier reportedly called cytomegalovirus status with high sensitivity and specificity.

Germline V gene data show CDR1 as SGHRS and CDR2 as YFSETQ. V lost 2 bases, J lost 6 bases, and 8 bases stayed unmatched. The CDR3 sequence is 15 residues long. 60 Vbeta and 13 Jbeta primers were used in PCR. The data were produced by immunoSEQ multiplex PCR, yet TCRdb's version contains in-frame clones alone and is incomplete. The sample contains roughly 150,000 clones, roughly 77% of which appear only once. The chain couples TRBV5-1 to TRBJ2-3, with 8 bases that match TRBD2. This sequence originates from a woman aged 18-35 years in good health and CMV-seronegative. What was sequenced was PBMCs. In nucleotides, the CDR3 is TGCGCCAGCAGCTTACGAAAGCGGGGGATGGATACGCAGTATTTT. It translates to CASSLRKRGMDTQYF.